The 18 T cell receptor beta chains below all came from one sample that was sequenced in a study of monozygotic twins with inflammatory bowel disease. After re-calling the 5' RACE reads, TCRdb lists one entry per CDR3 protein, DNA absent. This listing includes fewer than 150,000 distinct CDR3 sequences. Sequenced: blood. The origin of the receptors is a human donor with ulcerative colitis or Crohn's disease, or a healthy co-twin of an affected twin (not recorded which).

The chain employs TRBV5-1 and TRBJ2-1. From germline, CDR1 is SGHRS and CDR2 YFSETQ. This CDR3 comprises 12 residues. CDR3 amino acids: CASSLSVNEQFF.

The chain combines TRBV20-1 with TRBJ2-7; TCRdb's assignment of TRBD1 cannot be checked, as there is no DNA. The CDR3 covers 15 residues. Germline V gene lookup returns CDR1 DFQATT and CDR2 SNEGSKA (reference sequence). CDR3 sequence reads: CSATLPGQGADEQYF.

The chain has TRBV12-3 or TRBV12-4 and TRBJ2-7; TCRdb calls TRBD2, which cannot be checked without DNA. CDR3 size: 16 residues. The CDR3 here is CASSLLGPTVTYEQYF.

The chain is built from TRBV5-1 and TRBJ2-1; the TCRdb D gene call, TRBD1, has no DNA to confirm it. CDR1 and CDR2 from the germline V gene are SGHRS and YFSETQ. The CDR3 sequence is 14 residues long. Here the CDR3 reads CASSAGQGNDEQFF.

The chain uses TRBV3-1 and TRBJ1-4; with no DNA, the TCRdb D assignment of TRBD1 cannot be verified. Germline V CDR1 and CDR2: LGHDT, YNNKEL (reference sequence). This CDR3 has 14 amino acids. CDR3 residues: CASTTGTWSEKLFF.

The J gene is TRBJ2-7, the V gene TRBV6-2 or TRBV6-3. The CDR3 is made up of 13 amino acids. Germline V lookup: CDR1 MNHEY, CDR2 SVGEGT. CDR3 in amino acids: CASKTGGPYEQYF.

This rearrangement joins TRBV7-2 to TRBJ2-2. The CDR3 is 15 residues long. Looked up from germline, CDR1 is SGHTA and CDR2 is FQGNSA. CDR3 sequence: CASSLVISPTGELFF. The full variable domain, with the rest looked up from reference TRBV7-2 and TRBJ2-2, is GAGVSQSPSNKVTEKGKDVELRCDPISGHTALYWYRQSLGQGLEFLIYFQGNSAPDKSGLPSDRFSAERTGGSVSTLTIQRTQQEDSAVYLCASSLVISPTGELFFGEGSRLTVL.

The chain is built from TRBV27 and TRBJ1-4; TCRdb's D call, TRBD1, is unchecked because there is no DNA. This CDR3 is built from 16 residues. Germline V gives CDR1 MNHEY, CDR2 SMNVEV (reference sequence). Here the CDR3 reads CASKGGQQTTNEKLFF.

CDR3 in amino acids: CASSGGTGQGRPQHF. The gene calls are TRBV5-6 and TRBJ1-5; the D gene TCRdb calls, TRBD1, cannot be checked with no DNA. The CDR3 has 15 residues. Per the germline V gene, CDR1 is SGHDT and CDR2 is YYEEEE.

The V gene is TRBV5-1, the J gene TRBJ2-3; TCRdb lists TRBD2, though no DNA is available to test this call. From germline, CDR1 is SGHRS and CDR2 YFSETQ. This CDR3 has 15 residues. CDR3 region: CASSLGSGGTDTQYF.

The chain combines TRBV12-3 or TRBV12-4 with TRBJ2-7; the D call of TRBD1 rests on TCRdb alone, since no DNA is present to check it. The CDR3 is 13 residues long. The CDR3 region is CASSFNRAYEQYF.

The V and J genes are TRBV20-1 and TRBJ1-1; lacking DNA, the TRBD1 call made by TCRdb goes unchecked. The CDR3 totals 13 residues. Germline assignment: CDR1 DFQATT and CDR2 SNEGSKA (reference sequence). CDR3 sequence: CSAPGDLNTEAFF.

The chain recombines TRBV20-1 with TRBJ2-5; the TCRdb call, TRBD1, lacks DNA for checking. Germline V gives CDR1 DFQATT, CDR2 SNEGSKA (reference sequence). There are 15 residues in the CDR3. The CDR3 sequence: CSAAFPPGQQETQYF.

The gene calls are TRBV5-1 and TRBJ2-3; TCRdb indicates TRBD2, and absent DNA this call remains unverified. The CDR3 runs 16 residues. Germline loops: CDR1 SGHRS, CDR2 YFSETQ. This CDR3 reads CASSPRGSGATDTQYF. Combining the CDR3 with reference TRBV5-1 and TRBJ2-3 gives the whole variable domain KAGVTQTPRYLIKTRGQQVTLSCSPISGHRSVSWYQQTPGQGLQFLFEYFSETQRNKGNFPGRFSGRQFSNSRSEMNVSTLELGDSALYLCASSPRGSGATDTQYFGPGTRLTVL.

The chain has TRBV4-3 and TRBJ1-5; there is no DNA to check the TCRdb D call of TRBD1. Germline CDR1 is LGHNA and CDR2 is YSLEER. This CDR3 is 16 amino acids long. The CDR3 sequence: CASSPGQGRSIQPQHF.

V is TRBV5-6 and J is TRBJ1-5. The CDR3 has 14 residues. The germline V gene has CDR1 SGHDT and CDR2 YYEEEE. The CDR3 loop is CASSLGSYNQPQHF. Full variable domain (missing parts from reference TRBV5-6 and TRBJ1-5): DAGVTQSPTHLIKTRGQQVTLRCSPKSGHDTVSWYQQALGQGPQFIFQYYEEEERQRGNFPDRFSGHQFPNYSSELNVNALLLGDSALYLCASSLGSYNQPQHFGDGTRLSIL.

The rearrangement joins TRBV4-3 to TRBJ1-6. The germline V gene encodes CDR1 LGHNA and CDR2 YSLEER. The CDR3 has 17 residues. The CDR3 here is CASSQDGGEGNNSPLHF.

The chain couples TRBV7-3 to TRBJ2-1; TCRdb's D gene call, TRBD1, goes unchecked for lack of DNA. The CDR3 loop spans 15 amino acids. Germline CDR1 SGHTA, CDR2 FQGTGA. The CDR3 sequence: CASSQTGRGNNEQFF.